This record looks at one TCR beta chain sequence and its context. Because the CDR3's place on the DNA is in doubt, the DNA is left out and the CDR3 is given as listed by TCRdb. This entry belongs to a study of cytomegalovirus exposure and HLA in healthy donors. Inclusive of both ends, the CDR3 amounts to 18 amino acids. Germline-derived CDR1 and CDR2 are MDHEN and SYDVKM. The PCR was carried out with 60 Vbeta primers and 13 Jbeta primers. Method: immunoSEQ multiplex PCR; TCRdb's copy keeps in-frame clones and lacks some. The sample has approximately 200,000 clones, roughly 80% seen once; the top ten hold 6.5%.

Sequencing was carried out using PBMCs. This sequence joins TRBV28 and TRBJ1-5; the DNA was not used to check the table's D call, TRBD1. The sequence came from a woman aged 45-65 years in good health and CMV-seropositive. CDR3 residues: CASSSSTGFGSINQPQHF.